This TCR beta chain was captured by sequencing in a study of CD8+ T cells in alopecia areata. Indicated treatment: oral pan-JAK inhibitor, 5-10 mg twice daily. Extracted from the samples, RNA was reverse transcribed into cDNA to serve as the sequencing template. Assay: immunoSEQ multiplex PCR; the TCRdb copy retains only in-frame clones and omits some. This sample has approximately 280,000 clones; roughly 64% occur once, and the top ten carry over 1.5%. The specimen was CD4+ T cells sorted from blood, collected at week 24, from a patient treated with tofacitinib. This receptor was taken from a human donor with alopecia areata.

CDR3 sequence: CASSQTILNTEAFF. In DNA, the CDR3 is TGCGCCAGCAGCCAAACTATACTGAACACTGAAGCTTTCTTT. This chain links TRBV4-1 with TRBJ1-1; D uncertain. Looked up from germline, CDR1 is MGHRA and CDR2 is YSYEKL. The CDR3 spans 14 residues. V gave up 2 bases and J gave up 0 bases, with 7 bases separating them.